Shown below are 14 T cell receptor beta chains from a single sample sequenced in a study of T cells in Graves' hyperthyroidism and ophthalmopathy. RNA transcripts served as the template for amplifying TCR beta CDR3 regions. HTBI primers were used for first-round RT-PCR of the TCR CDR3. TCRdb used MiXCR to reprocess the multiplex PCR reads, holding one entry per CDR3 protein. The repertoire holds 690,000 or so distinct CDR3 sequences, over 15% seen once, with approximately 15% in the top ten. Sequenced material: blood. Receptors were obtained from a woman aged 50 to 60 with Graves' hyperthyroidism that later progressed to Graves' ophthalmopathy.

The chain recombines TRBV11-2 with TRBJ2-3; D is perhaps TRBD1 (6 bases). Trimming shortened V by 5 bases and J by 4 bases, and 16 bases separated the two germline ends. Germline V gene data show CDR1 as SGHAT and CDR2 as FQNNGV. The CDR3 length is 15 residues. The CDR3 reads CASSRDRSEADTQYF. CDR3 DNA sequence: TGTGCCAGCAGCCGAGACAGGTCTGAGGCAGATACGCAGTATTTT.

The CDR3 spells CASTDRETDTQYF. The CDR3 nucleotides read TGTGCCAGCACGGACAGGGAGACAGATACGCAGTATTTT. The chain combines TRBV6-1 with TRBJ2-3, with 8 bases identical to TRBD1. V shed 7 bases and J 3 bases; nucleotides not matched to a gene: 3. Per germline, CDR1 MNHNS and CDR2 SASEGT. The CDR3 sequence is 13 residues long.

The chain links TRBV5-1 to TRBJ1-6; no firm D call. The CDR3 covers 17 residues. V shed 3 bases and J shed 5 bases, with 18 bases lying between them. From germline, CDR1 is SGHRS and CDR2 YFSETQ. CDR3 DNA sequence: TGCGCCAGCAGCTCTAATCGAGGCTTCAGGAATAATTCACCCCTCCACTTT. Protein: CASSSNRGFRNNSPLHF.

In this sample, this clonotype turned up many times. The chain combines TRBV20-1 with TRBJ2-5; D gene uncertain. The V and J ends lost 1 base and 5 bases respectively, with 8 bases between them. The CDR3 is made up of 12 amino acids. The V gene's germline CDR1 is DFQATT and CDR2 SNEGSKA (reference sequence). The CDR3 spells CSARGTPETQYF. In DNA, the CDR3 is TGCAGTGCTAGAGGGACGCCGGAGACCCAGTACTTC.

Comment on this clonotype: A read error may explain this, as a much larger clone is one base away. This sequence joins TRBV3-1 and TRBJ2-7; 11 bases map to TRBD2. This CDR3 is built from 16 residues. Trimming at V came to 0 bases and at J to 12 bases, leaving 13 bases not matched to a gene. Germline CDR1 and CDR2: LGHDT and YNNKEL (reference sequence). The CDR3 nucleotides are TGTGCCAGCAGCCAAGATGTTGGTAGCGGGGGGGGCCCGCGGTACTTC. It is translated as CASSQDVGSGGGPRYF.

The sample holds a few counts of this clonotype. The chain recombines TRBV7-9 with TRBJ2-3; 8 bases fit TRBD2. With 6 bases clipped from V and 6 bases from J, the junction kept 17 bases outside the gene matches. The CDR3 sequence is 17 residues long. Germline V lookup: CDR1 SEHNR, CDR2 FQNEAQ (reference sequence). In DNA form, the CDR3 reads TGTGCCAGCAGTTACGAACTAGCGGTAGGGCTGTTTGATACGCAGTATTTT. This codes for CASSYELAVGLFDTQYF.

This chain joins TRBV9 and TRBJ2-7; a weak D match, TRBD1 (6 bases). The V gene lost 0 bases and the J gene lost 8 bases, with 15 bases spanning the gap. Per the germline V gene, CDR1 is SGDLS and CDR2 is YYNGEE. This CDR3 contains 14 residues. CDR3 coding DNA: TGTGCCAGCAGCGTAGGGGGGCCAGGTTCGAAGCAGTACTTC. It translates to CASSVGGPGSKQYF.

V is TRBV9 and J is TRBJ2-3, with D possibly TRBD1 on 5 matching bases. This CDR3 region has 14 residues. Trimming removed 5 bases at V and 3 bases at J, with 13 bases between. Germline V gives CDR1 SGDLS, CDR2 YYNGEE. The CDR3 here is CASSAARVTDTQYF. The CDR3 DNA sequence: TGTGCCAGCAGTGCTGCCAGGGTAACAGATACGCAGTATTTT.

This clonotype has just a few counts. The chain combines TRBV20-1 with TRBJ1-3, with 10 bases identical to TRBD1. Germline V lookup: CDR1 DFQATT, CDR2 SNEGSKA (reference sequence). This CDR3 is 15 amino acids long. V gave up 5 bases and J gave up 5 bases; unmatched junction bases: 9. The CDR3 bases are TGCAGTGCTGAGAACCGGGACAGGGGACGAAACACCATATATTTT. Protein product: CSAENRDRGRNTIYF.

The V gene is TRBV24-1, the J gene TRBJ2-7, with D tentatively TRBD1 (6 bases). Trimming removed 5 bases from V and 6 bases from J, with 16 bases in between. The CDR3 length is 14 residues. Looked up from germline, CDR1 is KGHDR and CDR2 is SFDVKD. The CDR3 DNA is TGTGCCACCAGTGCTTCGGACAGATCAAGCGAGCAGTACTTC. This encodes CATSASDRSSEQYF.

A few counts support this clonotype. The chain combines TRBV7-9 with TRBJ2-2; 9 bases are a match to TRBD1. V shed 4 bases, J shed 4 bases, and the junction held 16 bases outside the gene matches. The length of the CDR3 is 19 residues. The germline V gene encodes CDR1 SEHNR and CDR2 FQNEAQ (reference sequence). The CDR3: CASSSPRDRAALATGELFF. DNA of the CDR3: TGTGCCAGCAGCTCCCCAAGGGACAGGGCGGCGTTGGCCACCGGGGAGCTGTTTTTT.

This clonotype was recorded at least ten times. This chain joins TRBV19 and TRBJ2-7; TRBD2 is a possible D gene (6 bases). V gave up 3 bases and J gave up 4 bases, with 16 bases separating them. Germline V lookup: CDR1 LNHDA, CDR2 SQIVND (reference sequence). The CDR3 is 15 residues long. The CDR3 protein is CASSIFGRGTYEQYF. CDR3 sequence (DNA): TGTGCCAGTAGTATCTTTGGACGCGGGACTTACGAGCAGTACTTC.

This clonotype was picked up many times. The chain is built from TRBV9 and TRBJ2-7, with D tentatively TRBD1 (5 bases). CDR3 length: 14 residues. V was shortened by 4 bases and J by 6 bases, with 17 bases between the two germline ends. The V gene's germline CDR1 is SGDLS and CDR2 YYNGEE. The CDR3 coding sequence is TGTGCCAGCAGCCCTCGATCGGTAGGGGCCGAGCAGTACTTC. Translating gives CASSPRSVGAEQYF.

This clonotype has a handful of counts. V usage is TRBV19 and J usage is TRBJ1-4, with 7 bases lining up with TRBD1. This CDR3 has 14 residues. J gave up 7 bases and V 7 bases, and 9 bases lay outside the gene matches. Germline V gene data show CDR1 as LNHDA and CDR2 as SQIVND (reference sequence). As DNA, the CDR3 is TGTGCCAGTAAAACGACAGGGAGAAGTGAAAAACTGTTTTTT. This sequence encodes CASKTTGRSEKLFF.